The rows below give T cell receptor beta chains drawn from one sample of a study of shared clonotypes between healthy human individuals. Profiled with immunoSEQ multiplex PCR; TCRdb holds only in-frame clones, not every one. In the table there are approximately 1.5 million clones, approximately 98.5% of which are singletons. Sequencing was done on a sample of naive CD4+ T cells sorted from blood. These receptors all stem from a man aged 25-40 years in good health. CDR3s include the opening cysteine and the closing phenylalanine or tryptophan. The D gene is left open where the match is weak. Clone size, where shown, is once, few, many, or a class for clones that have expanded.

J gene | V gene | clone size | D gene | CDR3 DNA | CDR3 protein
TRBJ1-5 | TRBV6-1 | - | TRBD1 | TGTGCCAGCAGTGGGGGGGGACAGGGGCAGCCCCAGCATTTT | CASSGGGQGQPQHF
TRBJ2-7 | TRBV9 | - | - | TGTGCCAGCAGCCCTCGTGGGTATACCTACGAGCAGTACTTC | CASSPRGYTYEQYF
TRBJ2-3 | TRBV5-1 | - | TRBD2 | TGCGCCAGCAGCCCAACGACTAGCAGAGTCACAGATACGCAGTATTTT | CASSPTTSRVTDTQYF
TRBJ2-1 | TRBV20-1 | - | - | TGCAGTGCGGAGGGAAACAATGAGCAGTTCTTC | CSAEGNNEQFF
TRBJ1-1 | TRBV7-8 | few | - | TGTGCCAGCAGCCGTCAACTGAACACTGAAGCTTTCTTT | CASSRQLNTEAFF
TRBJ2-1 | TRBV18 | - | - | TGTGCCAGCTCACCACCGGGGCCGAGAGAGGGTGAGCAGTTCTTC | CASSPPGPREGEQFF
TRBJ2-1 | TRBV7-2 | - | - | TGTGCCAGCAGCCCAACCCGAATCTTGCAGTACAATGAGCAGTTCTTC | CASSPTRILQYNEQFF
TRBJ2-3 | TRBV27 | - | - | TGTGCCAGCAGCCCCTGGATCGGTACGCAGTATTTT | CASSPWIGTQYF
TRBJ2-7 | TRBV9 | - | TRBD2 | TGTGCCAGCAGCACTAGCGGGAGTAGCTCCTACGAGCAGTACTTC | CASSTSGSSSYEQYF
TRBJ1-3 | TRBV6-5 | - | - | TGTGCCAGCAGTTACTCGACCTCTGGAAACACCATATATTTT | CASSYSTSGNTIYF
TRBJ2-1 | TRBV11-3 | - | - | TGTGCCAGCAGCTTACAGGGACACAATGAGCAGTTCTTC | CASSLQGHNEQFF
TRBJ2-1 | TRBV5-1 | - | TRBD2 | TGCGCCAGCAGCTTGGGCCCGGGACTAGCGGGAGGGTTGATCTACAATGAGCAGTTCTTC | CASSLGPGLAGGLIYNEQFF
TRBJ2-7 | TRBV28 | - | - | TGTGCCAGCAGTCCTGGGACGGGCTTCTACGAGCAGTACTTC | CASSPGTGFYEQYF
TRBJ2-1 | TRBV6-1 | - | TRBD2 | TGTGCCAGCAGAAAGACTAGCAGTTACAATGAGCAGTTCTTC | CASRKTSSYNEQFF
TRBJ1-1 | TRBV5-1 | - | - | TGCGCCAGCAGCCCGGGGGGGAGGGCTGAAGCTTTCTTT | CASSPGGRAEAFF
TRBJ1-5 | TRBV19 | once | TRBD1 | TGTGCCACCAAACGACAGGGGGGCACCGGCAATCAGCCCCAGCATTTT | CATKRQGGTGNQPQHF
TRBJ2-1 | TRBV5-1 | - | - | TGCGCCAGCAGCTTGGAGGGGGATGGATACAATGAGCAGTTCTTC | CASSLEGDGYNEQFF
TRBJ2-7 | TRBV14 | - | - | TGTGCCAGCAGCCAAGATGTAGGACTGTCTTCCTACGAGCAGTACTTC | CASSQDVGLSSYEQYF
TRBJ2-7 | TRBV6-5 | - | - | TGTGCCAGCAGTTACTCCCAGGGGACCTCCTACGAGCAGTACTTC | CASSYSQGTSYEQYF
TRBJ1-5 | TRBV28 | - | - | TGTGCCAGCACACGGGATTTAAATCAGCCCCAGCATTTT | CASTRDLNQPQHF
TRBJ2-3 | TRBV18 | - | - | TGTGCCAGCTCACCCATCTATCAAGATACGCAGTATTTT | CASSPIYQDTQYF
TRBJ2-1 | TRBV5-1 | - | TRBD2 | TGCGCCAGCACAGCGGGAGTTGGCTCCGCGCAGTACAATGAGCAGTTCTTC | CASTAGVGSAQYNEQFF
TRBJ2-7 | TRBV7-8 | - | - | TGTGCCAGCAGCTTAAGGGACTCAGCCTACGAGCAGTACTTC | CASSLRDSAYEQYF
TRBJ1-1 | TRBV14 | - | TRBD1 | TGTGCCAGCAGCAAACGGACAGGGGCCAACACTGAAGCTTTCTTT | CASSKRTGANTEAFF
TRBJ2-1 | TRBV5-1 | once | TRBD2 | TGCGCCAGCAGCCTGGGACTAGCGGGAGGCTCGAATGAGCAGTTCTTC | CASSLGLAGGSNEQFF
TRBJ2-2 | TRBV5-4 | - | TRBD1 | TGTGCCAGCAGCTTGTACAGGGGGCGCGCCGGGGAGCTGTTTTTT | CASSLYRGRAGELFF
TRBJ2-7 | TRBV5-1 | - | - | TGCGCCAGCAGCTTGGAGGTAGCGGAAGGGGTCGAGCAGTACTTC | CASSLEVAEGVEQYF
TRBJ2-7 | TRBV28 | - | - | TGTGCCAGCAGCTCCGCCGTTGGTCCGAATTCCTACGAGCAGTACTTC | CASSSAVGPNSYEQYF
TRBJ2-2 | TRBV5-1 | - | - | TGCGCCAGCAGCTGGTCCGGGGAGCTGTTTTTT | CASSWSGELFF
TRBJ1-2 | TRBV7-6 | - | - | TGTGCCAGCAGCTTAGCGAAATATACGCCGGACCCTCGTCAGTCTGTCCATGGCTACACCTTC | CASSLAKYTPDPRQSVHGYTF
TRBJ1-5 | TRBV30 | - | - | TGTGCCTGGAGTAAGGGGGGAAACCCCCAGCCCCAGCATTTT | CAWSKGGNPQPQHF
TRBJ2-1 | TRBV7-7 | - | - | TGTGCTAGCAGCTTAGCGGAGGGGTACAATGAGCAGTTCTTC | CASSLAEGYNEQFF
TRBJ1-1 | TRBV11-2 | - | TRBD1 | TGTGCCAGCAGCTCGCGACAGGGGGAAAACACTGAAGCTTTCTTT | CASSSRQGENTEAFF
TRBJ2-5 | TRBV5-1 | - | - | TGCGCCAGCAGCTGGCCCCTTGCGGGGCGACAAGAGACCCAGTACTTC | CASSWPLAGRQETQYF
TRBJ1-2 | TRBV15 | - | TRBD1 | TGTGCCACCACAGGCCGGGACAGTCAACATGGCTACACCTTC | CATTGRDSQHGYTF
TRBJ2-3 | TRBV7-6 | - | - | TGTGCCAGCAGCTTAGAGGCAGGGGCGGATACGCAGTATTTT | CASSLEAGADTQYF
TRBJ2-7 | TRBV5-5 | - | - | TGTGCCAGCAGCTCTGGAGGGTCCTACGAGCAGTACTTC | CASSSGGSYEQYF
TRBJ2-7 | TRBV14 | - | - | TGTGCCAGCAGCCAAGGGGCGAGGCCGATGGGAGAGCAGTACTTC | CASSQGARPMGEQYF
TRBJ2-1 | TRBV11-2 | - | - | TGTGCCAGCAGCTTCGGGCTCGGGGGTGAGCAGTTCTTC | CASSFGLGGEQFF
TRBJ2-2 | TRBV19 | - | - | TGTGCCAGTAGTCCCCAGGACGTCGCGAACACCGGGGAGCTGTTTTTT | CASSPQDVANTGELFF